The source of this TCR beta chain is a study of T cells in Graves' hyperthyroidism and ophthalmopathy. This clonotype was seen once. What it binds is not known. First hyperthyroidism diagnosis is when the blood sample was obtained, before any ophthalmopathy symptoms. Amplification targeted TCR beta CDR3 regions from RNA transcripts. Initially, a first-round RT-PCR of the TCR CDR3 employed the HTBI primer set. From the multiplex PCR reads, TCRdb called clonotypes with MiXCR, one entry per CDR3 protein. The table includes around 340,000 distinct CDR3 sequences, about a sixth detected once. Regarding the study as a whole: The model predicted ophthalmopathy a median approximately six months before onset.

V lost 0 bases to trimming and J lost 7 bases; unmatched junction nucleotides: 9. Germline assignment: CDR1 SGHRS and CDR2 YFSETQ. CDR3 length: 16 amino acids. The chain links TRBV5-1 to TRBJ2-5; TRBD1 agrees at 10 bases. Sequencing used blood. The sequence derives from a woman in her twenties or thirties with Graves' hyperthyroidism that later progressed to Graves' ophthalmopathy. The CDR3 protein is CASSLGTGGSTWTQYF. CDR3 nucleotide sequence: TGCGCCAGCAGCTTGGGGACAGGGGGGAGCACGTGGACCCAGTACTTC.